Each of the 10 T cell receptor beta chains below was sequenced from the same sample in a study of beta chain features in type 1 diabetes. Reverse transcribing all isolated RNA meant expressed TCRB transcripts were sequenced. The method was immunoSEQ multiplex PCR; TCRdb's version includes in-frame clones alone and lacks a portion of them. The table records over 120,000 clones, 10% of them present only once. Sequencing used naive CD4+ T cells from blood. These receptors originate from a man aged 18 to 29 in good health.

This clone appeared a few times. J is TRBJ1-2 and V is TRBV28, with unresolved D. The CDR3 spans 11 residues. Germline V gene sequence: CDR1 MDHEN, CDR2 SYDVKM. Deletions cut 7 bases from V and 4 bases from J, with 7 bases between. Here the CDR3 reads CASTTSYGYTF. CDR3 DNA sequence: TGTGCCAGCACCACAAGCTATGGCTACACCTTC.

The V gene is TRBV7-2, the J gene TRBJ2-3, with 8 bases that match TRBD1. This CDR3 has 16 residues. Germline trimming cut 5 bases from V and 2 bases from J; bases unmatched to any gene: 9. CDR1 and CDR2 (germline): SGHTA, FQGNSA. The CDR3 DNA sequence: TGTGCCAGCAGCAGAGGACAGGGAACTCACACAGATACGCAGTATTTT. Amino acids: CASSRGQGTHTDTQYF.

The chain carries TRBV4-2 and TRBJ2-3; the D gene is possibly TRBD2 (6 bases). Per the germline V gene, CDR1 is LGHNA and CDR2 is YNFKEQ. V was pared by 1 base and J by 4 bases, with 12 bases between. The CDR3 extends over 15 amino acids. CDR3 residues: CASSQVELASDTQYF. The CDR3 DNA reads as TGTGCCAGCAGCCAAGTGGAACTAGCTTCAGATACGCAGTATTTT.

This chain uses TRBV5-1 with TRBJ2-2; 10 nucleotides line up with TRBD1. Trimming cost V 4 bases and J 3 bases; bases outside gene matches: 3. The CDR3 runs to 15 residues. Per germline, CDR1 SGHRS and CDR2 YFSETQ. The chain's CDR3 is CASSKGQGDTGELFF. In DNA, the CDR3 is TGCGCCAGCAGCAAAGGACAGGGGGACACCGGGGAGCTGTTTTTT.

This clone was seen only a few times. The chain uses TRBV11-2 and TRBJ2-7; possible D gene TRBD1, 5 bases. The germline gives CDR1 SGHAT, CDR2 FQNNGV. V was clipped by 6 bases and J by 1 base, with 16 bases between them. CDR3 length equals 15 residues. The CDR3 region has the DNA TGTGCCAGCAGAAGGTGGGGCCGGATTTCCTACGAGCAGTACTTC. Its protein product is CASRRWGRISYEQYF. The full variable domain, its missing parts supplied by reference TRBV11-2 and TRBJ2-7, is EAGVAQSPRYKIIEKRQSVAFWCNPISGHATLYWYQQILGQGPKLLIQFQNNGVVDDSQLPKDRFSAERLKGVDSTLKIQPAKLEDSAVYLCASRRWGRISYEQYFGPGTRLTVT.

This clone was observed a handful of times. The J gene is TRBJ1-2, the V gene TRBV6-5, with TRBD1 matching over 9 bases. Germline V lookup: CDR1 MNHEY, CDR2 SVGAGI. V lost 2 bases and J lost 8; bases outside the gene matches: 12. The CDR3 length is 16 residues. CDR3 amino acids: CASSYEPGQGVRGYTF. The CDR3 DNA sequence: TGTGCCAGCAGTTACGAGCCGGGACAGGGAGTGAGGGGCTACACCTTC.

The chain couples TRBV5-1 to TRBJ1-1; 7 nucleotides align to TRBD1. The germline V gene has CDR1 SGHRS and CDR2 YFSETQ. This CDR3 is built from 15 residues. V gave up 0 bases and J gave up 4 bases; unmatched junction bases: 6. The CDR3 is CASSLVGDSSTEAFF. DNA for the CDR3: TGCGCCAGCAGCTTGGTTGGGGACAGCTCCACTGAAGCTTTCTTT.

The rearrangement links TRBV5-1 to TRBJ1-3, with TRBD1 matching over 7 bases. This CDR3 region has 15 residues. Losses at the gene ends were 3 bases for V and 4 bases for J; bases not matched to a gene: 7. Germline V gives CDR1 SGHRS, CDR2 YFSETQ. The CDR3: CASSSTGMAGNTIYF. CDR3 in DNA: TGCGCCAGCAGCTCGACAGGGATGGCCGGAAACACCATATATTTT.

This clone was counted between two and nine times. The chain combines TRBV6-5 with TRBJ1-1, with 8 bases identical to TRBD1. This CDR3 is built from 13 residues. Germline CDR1 and CDR2: MNHEY and SVGAGI. The V segment lost 7 bases and the J segment 1 base; nucleotides outside the gene matches: 2. The DNA for the CDR3 is TGTGCCAGCAAGACAGGGGAGAACACTGAAGCTTTCTTT. Protein sequence: CASKTGENTEAFF.

This clone has more than one count but fewer than ten. V is TRBV11-2 and J is TRBJ2-7, with 9 nucleotides matching TRBD1. The CDR3 runs 14 residues. The V gene's germline CDR1 is SGHAT and CDR2 FQNNGV. J gave up 4 bases and V 1 base, and 2 bases lay outside the gene matches. This CDR3 is CASSLVGQGYEQYF. The CDR3 region has the DNA TGTGCCAGCAGCTTAGTCGGACAGGGGTACGAGCAGTACTTC. The complete variable domain, with remaining parts taken from reference TRBV11-2 and TRBJ2-7, reads EAGVAQSPRYKIIEKRQSVAFWCNPISGHATLYWYQQILGQGPKLLIQFQNNGVVDDSQLPKDRFSAERLKGVDSTLKIQPAKLEDSAVYLCASSLVGQGYEQYFGPGTRLTVT.